A single sample gave rise to the 28 T cell receptor beta chains below, sequenced in a study of blood T cells in healthy people across ages. The authors ran a second PCR of 7 to 11 cycles using a sample-barcoded 5' primer and a J-beta primer mix. A single record per CDR3 protein comes from TCRdb applying MiXCR to the 5' RACE reads. Among roughly 1,500,000 distinct CDR3 sequences, roughly 45% were seen once, and the ten largest hold 6.5% to 10%. Sample: blood. Source of these receptors: a woman younger than 30 in good health.

This clonotype has more than one count but fewer than ten. J is TRBJ2-1 and V is TRBV6-4, with D perhaps matching TRBD2 (5 bases). Trimming removed 2 bases at V and 4 bases at J, with 15 bases between. CDR3 length: 16 amino acids. Germline V gene data show CDR1 as MRHNA and CDR2 as SNTAGT. CDR3 nucleotide sequence: TGTGCCAGCAGTGACACCGGGTCCCGAGGGTACAATGAGCAGTTCTTC. Protein product: CASSDTGSRGYNEQFF.

The chain links TRBV10-3 to TRBJ2-1; D is possibly TRBD1 (5 bases). The CDR3 is made up of 14 amino acids. V lost 3 bases, J lost 0 bases, and 6 bases lay in between. Germline assignment: CDR1 ENHRY and CDR2 SYGVKD. CDR3 in DNA: TGTGCCATCAGTGAAGGGGACTCCTACAATGAGCAGTTCTTC. Translating gives CAISEGDSYNEQFF.

The table lists this clonotype with a few counts. The chain recombines TRBV5-1 with TRBJ1-1, with D perhaps TRBD1 (6 bases). This CDR3 is built from 15 residues. V gave up 5 bases and J gave up 0 bases, with 14 bases separating them. Germline values: CDR1 SGHRS, CDR2 YFSETQ. CDR3 amino acids: CASSVSGTLNTEAFF. CDR3 DNA: TGCGCCAGCAGTGTGTCTGGGACACTGAACACTGAAGCTTTCTTT.

This sequence joins TRBV9 and TRBJ2-7, with D maybe TRBD1 (7 bases). Germline V gene data show CDR1 as SGDLS and CDR2 as YYNGEE. The V and J ends lost 7 bases and 7 bases respectively, with 21 bases between them. This CDR3 is built from 14 residues. CDR3 DNA: TGTGCCAGCCAGGGGGGACTCGAATACAATGAGCAGTACTTC. Its translation: CASQGGLEYNEQYF.

This clonotype was picked up a small number of times. The genes are TRBV29-1 and TRBJ2-7; either TRBD1 or TRBD2 may fit D (5 bases each). CDR3 length equals 15 residues. Germline V gene sequence: CDR1 SQVTM, CDR2 ANQGSEA. V shed 2 bases and J shed 7 bases, with 21 bases lying between them. CDR3: CSVERSRSGPMEQYF. In DNA, the CDR3 is TGCAGCGTTGAAAGGAGTAGGTCGGGACCGATGGAGCAGTACTTC.

This sequence joins TRBV4-2 and TRBJ2-1, with D unclear. The last part of the DNA fits TRBJ2-7 better; the J call may be wrong. Looked up from germline, CDR1 is LGHNA and CDR2 is YNFKEQ. This CDR3 is built from 14 residues. CDR3 protein: CASSGPNSYNEQYF. For the CDR3, the DNA is TGTGCCAGCTCAGGACCGAACTCCTACAATGAGCAGTACTTC.

The V and J genes are TRBV6-1 and TRBJ1-6, with a possible D match to TRBD1 (5 bases). CDR3 length equals 17 residues. The ends were cut back, 6 bases at V and 6 bases at J, with 21 bases in the middle. Germline loops: CDR1 MNHNS, CDR2 SASEGT. This chain's CDR3 is CASRGEKVTTPNSPLHF. CDR3 bases: TGTGCCAGCAGGGGGGAAAAAGTCACTACACCTAATTCACCCCTCCACTTT.

The J gene is TRBJ1-5, the V gene TRBV12-3 or TRBV12-4; 10 nucleotides agree with TRBD1. The CDR3 loop spans 16 amino acids. The junction had 5 bases not matched to a gene; V was cut back by 3 bases and J by 3 bases. The CDR3 bases are TGTGCCAGCAGTTTTGGACAGGGGGGGCCCAATCAGCCCCAGCATTTT. It yields the protein CASSFGQGGPNQPQHF.

The genes are TRBV6-2 or TRBV6-3 and TRBJ2-5; D might be TRBD2 (6 bases). The V end lost 2 bases, the J end lost 2 bases, and 12 bases lay between the germline ends. The germline CDR1 and CDR2 sequences are MNHEY and SVGEGT. The CDR3 covers 15 residues. The CDR3 protein is CASSYRGTVQETQYF. CDR3 coding DNA: TGTGCCAGCAGTTACAGAGGGACTGTGCAAGAGACCCAGTACTTC.

This CDR3 is CSASSQYRSGRASYIQYF. DNA for the CDR3: TGCAGTGCTAGCTCTCAGTACCGGAGCGGGAGGGCCTCGTACATTCAGTACTTC. The genes are TRBV20-1 and TRBJ2-7, with 10 bases fitting TRBD2. With the DNA end fitting TRBJ2-4 better, the J assignment may be wrong. Germline CDR1 DFQATT, CDR2 SNEGSKA (reference sequence). The CDR3 is 18 amino acids.

This clonotype was seen ten or more times. The junction differs from germline at one of its ends, possibly a read error. This chain uses TRBV5-1 with TRBJ2-7; D tentatively reads TRBD1 or TRBD2 (5 bases each). Germline CDR1 reads SGHRS; CDR2 reads YFSETQ. This CDR3 is 15 amino acids long. CDR3 sequence reads: CASSLGAGVSYEQYF. DNA of the CDR3: TGTGCCAGCAGCTTAGGGGCCGGGGTCTCCTACGAGCAGTACTTC.

Regarding this clonotype: The junction and the germline gene differ at one end; a read error may be behind it. This chain connects TRBV20-1 to TRBJ2-4, with unresolved D. The DNA end is a closer match to TRBJ2-7, so the J assignment may be wrong. CDR3 length equals 13 residues. Germline V gene data show CDR1 as DFQATT and CDR2 as SNEGSKA (reference sequence). The CDR3 region has the DNA TGTAGTGGGGTGCGGACCGTCTCCAACGAGCAGTACTTC. Translation gives CSGVRTVSNEQYF.

The gene calls are TRBV6-1 and TRBJ1-2; perhaps TRBD1 as D (6 bases). The V end lost 7 bases, the J end lost 10 bases, and 16 bases lay between the germline ends. This CDR3 has 12 residues. Germline V gives CDR1 MNHNS, CDR2 SASEGT. This CDR3 is CASTEGGGFYTF. CDR3 sequence (DNA): TGTGCCAGCACCGAAGGGGGGGGATTCTACACCTTC.

The rearrangement joins TRBV12-3 or TRBV12-4 to TRBJ1-5; tentative D call: TRBD1 (6 bases). Deletions cut 5 bases from V and 4 bases from J, with 6 bases between. This CDR3 contains 12 residues. The CDR3 region has the DNA TGTGCCAGCAGTGACAGGAATCAGCCCCAGCATTTT. It specifies CASSDRNQPQHF.

The J gene is TRBJ2-1, the V gene TRBV6-1; possibly TRBD1 for D (6 bases). CDR3 length: 15 residues. CDR1 and CDR2 from the germline V gene are MNHNS and SASEGT. V lost 7 bases and J lost 0, with 13 bases in between. Here the CDR3 reads CASTRGLSSYNEQFF. DNA for the CDR3: TGTGCCAGCACTAGGGGGTTGAGCTCCTACAATGAGCAGTTCTTC.

The rearrangement joins TRBV20-1 to TRBJ1-1; 7 bases agree with TRBD1. This CDR3 is built from 14 residues. With V trimmed by 4 bases and J by 2 bases, 7 bases remained unmatched. Germline CDR1 DFQATT, CDR2 SNEGSKA (reference sequence). The CDR3 nucleotides read TGCAGTGCTACCCCGGGACAGCTTAACACTGAAGCTTTCTTT. The encoded protein is CSATPGQLNTEAFF.

The rearrangement joins TRBV14 to TRBJ2-1, with a possible D match to TRBD1 (6 bases). There are 15 residues in the CDR3. Germline lookup yields CDR1 SGHDN and CDR2 FVKESK. V was clipped by 6 bases and J by 3 bases, with 15 bases between them. CDR3 sequence: CASSLSGANYNEQFF. The CDR3 bases are TGTGCCAGCAGTTTATCAGGGGCTAACTACAATGAGCAGTTCTTC.

This clonotype appeared once. The genes are TRBV5-6 and TRBJ1-2; a possible D gene is TRBD1 (6 bases). CDR1 and CDR2 (germline): SGHDT, YYEEEE. The CDR3 runs 14 residues. Trimming removed 5 bases from V and 4 bases from J, with 15 bases in between. DNA for the CDR3: TGTGCCAGCAGGTTAAGACAGGTGGGCTATGGCTACACCTTC. This encodes CASRLRQVGYGYTF.

This clonotype was counted only a few times. This chain connects TRBV6-5 to TRBJ1-1, with D perhaps TRBD1 (6 bases). The CDR3 is 17 residues long. Germline CDR1 MNHEY, CDR2 SVGAGI. Trimming removed 2 bases at V and 0 bases at J, with 16 bases between. The CDR3 region is CASSYNIQGPLNTEAFF. The CDR3 bases are TGTGCCAGCAGTTACAACATCCAGGGGCCGCTGAACACTGAAGCTTTCTTT.

The V call is TRBV13, the J call TRBJ2-7, with TRBD2 matching over 7 bases. The J segment lost 1 base and the V segment lost 3 bases, leaving 6 bases of the junction unmatched. This CDR3 is 15 amino acids long. Looked up from germline, CDR1 is PRHDT and CDR2 is FYEKMQ (reference sequence). CDR3 region: CASSLGGTLSYEQYF. The CDR3, as DNA: TGTGCCAGCAGCTTGGGGGGGACTCTATCCTACGAGCAGTACTTC.

The rearrangement links TRBV13 to TRBJ1-1; D is ambiguous. V lost 2 bases and J lost 1, with 14 bases in between. Germline CDR1 and CDR2: PRHDT and FYEKMQ (reference sequence). The CDR3 has 16 amino acids. Written as DNA, the CDR3 is TGTGCCAGCAGCTTATCGAGCCGGGCAAGGAACACTGAAGCTTTCTTT. Protein product: CASSLSSRARNTEAFF.

This clonotype occurred many times. This chain connects TRBV14 to TRBJ1-2, with D unclear. Trimming took 3 bases from V and 1 from J, leaving 6 bases between them. This CDR3 comprises 13 residues. Germline V gene lookup returns CDR1 SGHDN and CDR2 FVKESK. The CDR3 region is CASSQGVNYGYTF. DNA for the CDR3: TGTGCCAGCAGCCAGGGAGTTAACTATGGCTACACCTTC.

The rearrangement joins TRBV20-1 to TRBJ1-2; possible D gene TRBD1, 6 bases. With 3 bases removed from V and 4 bases from J, the gap between germline ends came to 12 bases. Germline CDR1 reads DFQATT; CDR2 reads SNEGSKA (reference sequence). The CDR3 covers 13 residues. The DNA for the CDR3 is TGCAGTGCTAGTAATCAGGGGTTCTATGGCTACACCTTC. This codes for CSASNQGFYGYTF.

In this sample, this clonotype turned up a few times. The genes are TRBV29-1 and TRBJ1-2, with 7 bases matching TRBD1. The V segment lost 4 bases and the J segment 4 bases; nucleotides outside the gene matches: 12. The CDR3 sequence is 15 residues long. Germline V gene sequence: CDR1 SQVTM, CDR2 ANQGSEA. The CDR3, as DNA: TGCAGCGTTGTCCCGGGCGGACAGGTGGGCTATGGCTACACCTTC. Amino acids: CSVVPGGQVGYGYTF.

A few counts support this clonotype. This chain joins TRBV13 and TRBJ2-4; 10 bases match TRBD1. The end of the DNA is better explained by TRBJ2-7, so the J call may be wrong. Germline CDR1 PRHDT, CDR2 FYEKMQ (reference sequence). The CDR3 length is 16 residues. The CDR3 here is CASSTVDRGLGYEQYF. CDR3 coding DNA: TGTGCCAGCAGCACCGTCGACAGGGGGCTTGGCTACGAGCAGTACTTC.

The J gene is TRBJ1-4, the V gene TRBV4-1; D remains unclear. The germline V gene has CDR1 MGHRA and CDR2 YSYEKL. Trimming removed 1 base at V and 8 bases at J, with 8 bases between. This CDR3 has 13 residues. CDR3 bases: TGCGCCAGCAGCCAAGGGATTGAGGAAAAACTGTTTTTT. This sequence encodes CASSQGIEEKLFF.

The CDR3 DNA reads as TGTGCCAGCAGTTACTTAGCGGGGGAGAAAGAGACCCAGTACTTC. The encoded protein is CASSYLAGEKETQYF. The chain joins TRBV6-6 to TRBJ2-5; TRBD2 agrees at 9 bases. The CDR3 is 15 amino acids. Germline V lookup: CDR1 MNHNY, CDR2 SVGAGI (reference sequence). The V gene end was trimmed by 1 base and the J gene end by 3 bases; junction bases not matched to a gene: 3.

This sequence joins TRBV9 and TRBJ2-5; 7 positions match TRBD2. Germline V gives CDR1 SGDLS, CDR2 YYNGEE. This CDR3 comprises 14 residues. J gave up 1 base and V 4 bases, and 4 bases lay outside the gene matches. The CDR3 loop is CASSPPSGQETQYF. As DNA, the CDR3 is TGTGCCAGCAGCCCCCCTAGCGGCCAAGAGACCCAGTACTTC.